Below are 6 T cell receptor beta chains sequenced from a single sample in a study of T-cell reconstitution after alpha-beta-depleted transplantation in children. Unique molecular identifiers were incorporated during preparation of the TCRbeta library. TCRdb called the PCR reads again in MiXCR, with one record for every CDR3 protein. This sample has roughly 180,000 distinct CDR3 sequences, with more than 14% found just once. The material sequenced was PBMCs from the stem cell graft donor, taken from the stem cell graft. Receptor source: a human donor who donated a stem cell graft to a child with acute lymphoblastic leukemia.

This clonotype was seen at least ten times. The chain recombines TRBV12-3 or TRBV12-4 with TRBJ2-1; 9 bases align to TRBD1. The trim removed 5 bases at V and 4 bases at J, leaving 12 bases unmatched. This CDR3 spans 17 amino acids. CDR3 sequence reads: CASSRGQGWSEYNEQFF. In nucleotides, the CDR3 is TGTGCCAGCAGTAGAGGACAGGGGTGGTCGGAATACAATGAGCAGTTCTTC.

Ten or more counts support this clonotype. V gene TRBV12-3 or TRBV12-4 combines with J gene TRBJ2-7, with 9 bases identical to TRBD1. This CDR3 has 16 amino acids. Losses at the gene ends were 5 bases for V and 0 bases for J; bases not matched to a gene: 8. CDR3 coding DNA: TGTGCCAGCAGTGTTTCTGGGACAGGGAACTCCTACGAGCAGTACTTC. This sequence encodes CASSVSGTGNSYEQYF.

CDR3 coding DNA: TGTGCCAGCAGCTTGGGGCTAGCGGGAGGGTCCCGGAAGTTCTTC. It encodes CASSLGLAGGSRKFF. The chain joins TRBV11-2 to TRBJ2-1, with TRBD2 identical over 12 bases. This CDR3 comprises 15 residues. The V gene end was trimmed by 3 bases and the J gene end by 14 bases; junction bases not matched to a gene: 11. Germline V gene data show CDR1 as SGHAT and CDR2 as FQNNGV.

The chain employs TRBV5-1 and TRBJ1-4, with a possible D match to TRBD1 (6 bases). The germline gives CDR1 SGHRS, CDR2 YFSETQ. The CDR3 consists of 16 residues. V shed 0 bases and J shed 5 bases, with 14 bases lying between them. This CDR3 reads CASSLGAQGLNEKLFF. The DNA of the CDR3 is TGCGCCAGCAGCTTGGGAGCACAGGGCCTAAATGAAAAACTGTTTTTT.

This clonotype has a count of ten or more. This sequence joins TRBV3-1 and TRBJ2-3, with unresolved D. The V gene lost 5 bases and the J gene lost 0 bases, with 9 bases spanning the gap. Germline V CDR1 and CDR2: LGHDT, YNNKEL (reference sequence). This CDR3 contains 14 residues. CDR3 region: CASSYDVSTDTQYF. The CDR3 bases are TGTGCCAGCAGCTATGACGTAAGCACAGATACGCAGTATTTT.

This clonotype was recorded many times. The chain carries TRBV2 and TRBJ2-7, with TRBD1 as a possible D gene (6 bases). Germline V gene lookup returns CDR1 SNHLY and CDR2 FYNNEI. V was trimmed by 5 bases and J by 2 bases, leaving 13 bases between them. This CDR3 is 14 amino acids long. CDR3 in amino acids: CASSLLNRAYEQYF. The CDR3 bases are TGTGCCAGCAGTTTATTAAACAGGGCCTACGAGCAGTACTTC.